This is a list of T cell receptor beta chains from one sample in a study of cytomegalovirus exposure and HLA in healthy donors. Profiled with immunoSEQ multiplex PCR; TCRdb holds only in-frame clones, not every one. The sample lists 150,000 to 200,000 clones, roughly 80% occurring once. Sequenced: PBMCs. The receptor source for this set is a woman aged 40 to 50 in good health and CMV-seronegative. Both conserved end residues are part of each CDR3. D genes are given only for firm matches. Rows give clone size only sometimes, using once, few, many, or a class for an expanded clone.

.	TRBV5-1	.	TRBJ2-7	TGCGCCAGCAGCCCCTGGGGGTCAGGGGACCACGAGCAGTACTTC	CASSPWGSGDHEQYF
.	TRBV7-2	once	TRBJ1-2	TGTGCCAGCAGCTTAGAGGGGTCTCTCAACTATGGCTACACCTTC	CASSLEGSLNYGYTF
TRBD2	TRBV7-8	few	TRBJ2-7	TGTGCCAGCAGAACAGGGACTAGCGGGAGGAGCTCCTACGAGCAGTACTTC	CASRTGTSGRSSYEQYF
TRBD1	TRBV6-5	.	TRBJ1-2	TGTGCCAGCAGCCCCACCCGGGACAGGGGATATGGCTACACCTTC	CASSPTRDRGYGYTF
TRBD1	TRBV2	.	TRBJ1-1	TGTGCCAGCAGCGGGACAGGGGGGAGGTTGGCTTTCTTT	CASSGTGGRLAFF
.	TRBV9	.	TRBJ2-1	TGTGCCAGCAGCGTGTTCCTCGGTACAGACAATGAGCAGTTCTTC	CASSVFLGTDNEQFF
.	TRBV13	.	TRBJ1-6	TGTGCCAGCAGCTTAGGGGGAGGGACGGGTGACAATTCACCCCTCCACTTT	CASSLGGGTGDNSPLHF
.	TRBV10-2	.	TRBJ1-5	TGCGCCAGCACTCGGGAGATTTCTCAGCCCCAGCATTTT	CASTREISQPQHF
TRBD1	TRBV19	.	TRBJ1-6	TGTGCCAGTAGAAGACAGGGGGGCTCACCCCTCCACTTT	CASRRQGGSPLHF
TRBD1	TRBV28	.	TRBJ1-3	TGTGCCAGCGGGACAGTCTCTGGAAACACCATATATTTT	CASGTVSGNTIYF
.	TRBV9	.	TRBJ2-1	TGTGCCAGCAGCGTAGCGTCCCGGGGTGGCGGTGAGCAGTTCTTC	CASSVASRGGGEQFF
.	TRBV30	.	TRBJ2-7	TGTGCCTGGAGTGGAGGGCACAGCGGTCCCTACGAGCAGTACTTC	CAWSGGHSGPYEQYF
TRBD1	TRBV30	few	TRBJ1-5	TGTGCCTGGGACAGGGGGCGTGATCAGCCCCAGCATTTT	CAWDRGRDQPQHF
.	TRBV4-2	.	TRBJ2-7	TGTGCCAGCAGCCATCAGGGGGGTTTATCGTACGAGCAGTACTTC	CASSHQGGLSYEQYF
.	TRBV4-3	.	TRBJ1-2	TGCGCCAGCAGCCAAGCCGGGGGCGGGGGAGGGTTCGGCTACACCTTC	CASSQAGGGGGFGYTF
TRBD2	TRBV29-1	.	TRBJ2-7	TGCAGCGTAGGGACTAGCGGATCCTACGAGCAGTACTTC	CSVGTSGSYEQYF